One sample yielded the 18 T cell receptor beta chains listed below, sequenced in a study of shared clonotypes between healthy human individuals. Libraries were prepared by immunoSEQ multiplex PCR; TCRdb keeps only in-frame clonotypes and omits some of them. Among fewer than 1.4 million clones listed, 70% to 80% were seen once. Sequenced: memory CD4+ T cells from PBMCs. As for subset: CD45RA-negative fraction. These receptors were obtained from a man between 18 and 35 years old in good health. Some clones in this sample may be carry-over from other donors' samples.

The chain recombines TRBV2 with TRBJ2-6; the D call may be TRBD1 or TRBD2 (5 bases each). The CDR3 totals 13 residues. CDR1 is SNHLY and CDR2 is FYNNEI in the germline V gene. The germline V and J ends were trimmed by 10 bases and 3 bases, with 10 bases remaining between them. The CDR3: CATGDRGANVLTF. The CDR3 DNA sequence: TGTGCCACCGGGGACCGTGGGGCCAACGTCCTGACTTTC.

This clone occurred a few times. The rearrangement links TRBV6-1 to TRBJ2-2, with no clear D. The CDR3 runs to 13 residues. CDR1 and CDR2 from the germline V gene are MNHNS and SASEGT. The V and J ends lost 8 bases and 4 bases respectively, with 11 bases between them. The CDR3: CASGIWSTGELFF. The CDR3 region has the DNA TGTGCCAGCGGGATATGGAGCACCGGGGAGCTGTTTTTT.

This chain uses TRBV27 with TRBJ2-5; D is unclear. The CDR3 runs 16 residues. Germline CDR1 MNHEY, CDR2 SMNVEV (reference sequence). Between the trimmed V and J ends, which lost 3 bases and 3 bases, there was a span of 17 bases. The CDR3 protein is CASSFGGLGWKETQYF. The DNA of the CDR3 is TGTGCCAGCAGTTTTGGCGGCCTGGGATGGAAAGAGACCCAGTACTTC.

At least ten counts were recorded for this clone. This specimen includes other DNA sequences encoding the same CDR3. CDR3 protein: CASSQVGPFSETQYF. CDR3 DNA: TGCGCCAGCAGCCAAGTAGGACCCTTCTCAGAGACCCAGTACTTC. The rearrangement joins TRBV4-1 to TRBJ2-5, with D unresolved. Deletions cut 1 base from V and 4 bases from J, with 13 bases between. The length of the CDR3 is 15 residues. CDR1 MGHRA and CDR2 YSYEKL come from the germline V gene.

The chain carries TRBV5-1 and TRBJ1-4; D gene ambiguous. CDR1 SGHRS and CDR2 YFSETQ come from the germline V gene. The CDR3 runs 15 residues. Trimming stripped 5 bases from V and 0 bases from J, with 11 bases between. This chain's CDR3 is CASRDGSTTNEKLFF. CDR3 bases: TGCGCCAGCAGGGACGGATCGACAACTAATGAAAAACTGTTTTTT.

This clone showed up just a few times. This sample includes further DNA sequences coding for the same CDR3. The rearrangement uses TRBV6-5 and TRBJ1-1, with 7 nucleotides matching TRBD1. V was pared by 2 bases and J by 1 base, with 1 base of the junction left unmatched. Germline CDR1 MNHEY, CDR2 SVGAGI. CDR3 length equals 14 residues. CDR3 in amino acids: CASSYGTANTEAFF. For the CDR3, the DNA is TGTGCCAGCAGTTACGGGACAGCGAACACTGAAGCTTTCTTT.

The J gene is TRBJ2-2, the V gene TRBV29-1; 8 bases are shared with TRBD1. The CDR3 runs to 12 residues. Trimming cost V 7 bases and J 7 bases; bases outside gene matches: 5. The germline V gene has CDR1 SQVTM and CDR2 ANQGSEA. The CDR3 bases are TGCAGCGGCGGACAGGGTTACGGGGAGCTGTTTTTT. This encodes CSGGQGYGELFF.

V usage is TRBV5-1 and J usage is TRBJ1-2; no definite D call. Trimming took 4 bases from V and 13 from J, leaving 14 bases between them. The CDR3 is made up of 11 amino acids. Germline lookup yields CDR1 SGHRS and CDR2 YFSETQ. As DNA, the CDR3 is TGCGCCAGCAGCGCACCCGAGGGCAGCACCTTC. This translates into CASSAPEGSTF.

The chain uses TRBV28 and TRBJ1-1; D is unclear. V shed 6 bases and J shed 3 bases, with 8 bases lying between them. The germline V gene encodes CDR1 MDHEN and CDR2 SYDVKM. The length of the CDR3 is 12 residues. The CDR3 sequence is CASRALYTEAFF. The CDR3 region has the DNA TGTGCCAGCAGGGCTCTCTACACTGAAGCTTTCTTT.

V and J are TRBV5-1 and TRBJ1-5; TRBD1 matches 11 bases. In germline, CDR1 is SGHRS, CDR2 YFSETQ. The CDR3 is 19 residues long. Trimming took 0 bases from V and 11 from J; bases not matched to a gene: 19. Written as DNA, the CDR3 is TGCGCCAGCAGCTTGGCTTCATTGGACAGGGGGCTTCCGTCTCGATCCCAGCATTTT. This translates into CASSLASLDRGLPSRSQHF.

The V gene is TRBV7-8, the J gene TRBJ2-3; a possible D gene is TRBD2 (6 bases). Germline V gives CDR1 SGHVS, CDR2 FQNEAQ. The CDR3 contains 13 residues. V was clipped by 5 bases and J by 4 bases, with 10 bases between them. This chain's CDR3 is CASSQDYADTQYF. Here the CDR3 DNA reads TGTGCCAGCAGCCAGGACTACGCAGATACGCAGTATTTT. The full variable domain, completed using reference TRBV7-8 and TRBJ2-3, is GAGVSQSPRYKVAKRGQDVALRCDPISGHVSLFWYQQALGQGPEFLTYFQNEAQLDKSGLPSDRFFAERPEGSVSTLKIQRTQQEDSAVYLCASSQDYADTQYFGPGTRLTVL.

V and J are TRBV28 and TRBJ2-7, with no clear D. The CDR3 loop spans 13 amino acids. Deletions cut 7 bases from V and 6 bases from J, with 16 bases between. CDR1 is MDHEN and CDR2 is SYDVKM in the germline V gene. The CDR3 DNA is TGTGCCAGCACCCTGCCCTCATTCGGCGAGCAGTACTTC. Translated: CASTLPSFGEQYF.

This chain uses TRBV6-6 with TRBJ1-2; D uncertain. Trimming stripped 0 bases from V and 7 bases from J, with 6 bases between. The germline V gene has CDR1 MNHNY and CDR2 SVGAGI (reference sequence). The CDR3 extends over 12 amino acids. CDR3 bases: TGTGCCAGCAGTTACTCGGCGGCTGGCTACACCTTC. Residues: CASSYSAAGYTF.

As for this clone: Different DNA sequences within this sample yield the same CDR3. The chain recombines TRBV10-3 with TRBJ2-5; the match to TRBD1 covers 7 bases. The germline V gene encodes CDR1 ENHRY and CDR2 SYGVKD. This CDR3 region has 15 residues. Trimming took 5 bases from V and 2 from J; bases not matched to a gene: 8. The CDR3 here is CAISSGTDVQETQYF. Written as DNA, the CDR3 is TGTGCCATCAGTTCCGGGACAGATGTACAAGAGACCCAGTACTTC.

The V call is TRBV5-1, the J call TRBJ1-5; tentative D call: TRBD1 (5 bases). The ends were cut back, 0 bases at V and 6 bases at J, with 13 bases in the middle. CDR1 is SGHRS and CDR2 is YFSETQ in the germline V gene. The CDR3 runs 15 residues. The DNA for the CDR3 is TGCGCCAGCAGCTTGGGCAGGGATCCTAGTCAGCCCCAGCATTTT. It is translated as CASSLGRDPSQPQHF.

On this clone: Since a much larger clone is just one base distant, this may be a read error. Distinct nucleotide sequences in the sample also encode this CDR3. This sequence joins TRBV7-3 and TRBJ1-1; unclear D gene. Deletions cut 0 bases from V and 1 base from J, with 3 bases between. CDR1 SGHTA and CDR2 FQGTGA come from the germline V gene. The CDR3 covers 13 residues. The CDR3 DNA follows: TGTGCCAGCAGCTTAACGGGGAACACTGAAGCTTTCTTT. Translation: CASSLTGNTEAFF.

V is TRBV27 and J is TRBJ1-1; possibly TRBD1 for D (5 bases). Trimming removed 0 bases from V and 5 bases from J, with 13 bases in between. Germline V gene lookup returns CDR1 MNHEY and CDR2 SMNVEV (reference sequence). The CDR3 consists of 15 residues. CDR3 region: CASSLSGVPRTEAFF. The DNA for the CDR3 is TGTGCCAGCAGTTTATCGGGGGTCCCGCGGACTGAAGCTTTCTTT.

The V and J genes are TRBV2 and TRBJ2-4; TRBD2 aligns across 8 bases. In germline, CDR1 is SNHLY, CDR2 FYNNEI. This CDR3 has 16 amino acids. V gave up 5 bases and J gave up 0 bases; unmatched junction bases: 6. Written as DNA, the CDR3 is TGTGCCAGCAGTTCGGAGCGGGGGCTAGCCAAAAACATTCAGTACTTC. The encoded protein is CASSSERGLAKNIQYF.